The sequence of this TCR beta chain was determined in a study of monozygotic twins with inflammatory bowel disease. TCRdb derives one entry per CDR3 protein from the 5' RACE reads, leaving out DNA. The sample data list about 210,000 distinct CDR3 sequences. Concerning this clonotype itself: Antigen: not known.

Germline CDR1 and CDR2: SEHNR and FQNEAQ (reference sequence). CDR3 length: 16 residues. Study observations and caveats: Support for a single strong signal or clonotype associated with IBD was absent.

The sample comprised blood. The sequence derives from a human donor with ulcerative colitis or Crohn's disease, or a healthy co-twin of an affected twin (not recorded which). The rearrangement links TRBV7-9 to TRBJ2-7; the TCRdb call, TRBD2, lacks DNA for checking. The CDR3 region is CASSLVKPSGFYEQYF. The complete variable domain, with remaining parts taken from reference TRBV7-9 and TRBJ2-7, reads DTGVSQNPRHKITKRGQNVTFRCDPISEHNRLYWYRQTLGQGPEFLTYFQNEAQLEKSRLLSDRFSAERPKGSFSTLEIQRTEQGDSAMYLCASSLVKPSGFYEQYFGPGTRLTVT.